These 20 T cell receptor beta chains share one sample of origin, sequenced in a study of human T cells and chemical hapten exposure. TCRdb passed the RACE reads through MiXCR, listing each CDR3 protein once. This sample yields about 90,000 distinct CDR3 sequences, of which roughly a tenth are seen a single time; more than 1% belongs to the top ten. Time point of the sample: patch test 3, about 24 weeks after DPC sensitization. The treatment was: therapeutic diphenylcyclopropenone sensitization with weekly scalp DPC. The material sequenced was whole blood, taken in connection with sensitization to the hapten diphenylcyclopropenone (DPC). The origin of the receptors is a woman in her thirties with alopecia areata. Some clones in this sample may be carry-over from other donors' samples.

This clonotype was counted many times. The chain is built from TRBV12-3 or TRBV12-4 and TRBJ2-1; tentatively, D is TRBD1 or TRBD2 (5 bases each). Trimming took 6 bases from V and 4 from J, leaving 16 bases between them. The CDR3 contains 15 residues. In DNA form, the CDR3 reads TGTGCCAGCAGCCATACAGGTGGGGGTTACAATGAGCAGTTCTTC. Protein sequence: CASSHTGGGYNEQFF.

The chain carries TRBV5-1 and TRBJ2-5; D remains unclear. This CDR3 has 14 residues. From germline, CDR1 is SGHRS and CDR2 YFSETQ. Trimming left V 0 bases short and J 4 bases short, with 10 bases between. CDR3 sequence: CASSLGVVGETQYF. In nucleotides, the CDR3 is TGCGCCAGCAGCTTGGGCGTGGTCGGAGAGACCCAGTACTTC. The complete variable domain, with remaining parts taken from reference TRBV5-1 and TRBJ2-5, reads KAGVTQTPRYLIKTRGQQVTLSCSPISGHRSVSWYQQTPGQGLQFLFEYFSETQRNKGNFPGRFSGRQFSNSRSEMNVSTLELGDSALYLCASSLGVVGETQYFGPGTRLLVL.

This clonotype came up many times. CDR3 coding DNA: TGCAGTGCTAGAGATCTCGACAGTTTTGAGCGGCTGTTTTTT. The encoded protein is CSARDLDSFERLFF. The gene calls are TRBV20-1 and TRBJ1-4, with D perhaps matching TRBD1 (5 bases). Trimming stripped 0 bases from V and 14 bases from J, with 19 bases between. Germline V lookup: CDR1 DFQATT, CDR2 SNEGSKA (reference sequence). CDR3 length equals 14 residues.

This clonotype has at least ten counts. The chain joins TRBV4-1 to TRBJ2-1; 8 bases map to TRBD1. The germline gives CDR1 MGHRA, CDR2 YSYEKL. The CDR3 runs to 18 residues. The V segment lost 0 bases and the J segment 1 base; nucleotides outside the gene matches: 8. The chain's CDR3 is CASSQDTRTGQSYNEQFF. CDR3 bases: TGCGCCAGCAGCCAAGATACCAGGACAGGGCAGTCCTACAATGAGCAGTTCTTC.

The CDR3 spells CSVEDKAKSSYNEQFF. The CDR3 DNA sequence: TGCAGCGTTGAAGATAAAGCCAAGAGCTCCTACAATGAGCAGTTCTTC. This rearrangement joins TRBV29-1 to TRBJ2-1, with unresolved D. V was pared by 0 bases and J by 0 bases, with 12 bases between. Germline V CDR1 and CDR2: SQVTM, ANQGSEA. CDR3 length: 16 amino acids.

The V call is TRBV4-1, the J call TRBJ2-2; D may be TRBD2 (5 bases). Germline V gives CDR1 MGHRA, CDR2 YSYEKL. This CDR3 comprises 13 residues. Trimming stripped 1 base from V and 8 bases from J, with 8 bases between. CDR3: CASSQVPGGELFF. CDR3 sequence (DNA): TGCGCCAGCAGCCAAGTCCCGGGGGGGGAGCTGTTTTTT.

This chain links TRBV5-5 with TRBJ1-1; the D gene is possibly TRBD1 (5 bases). Trimming took 3 bases from V and 1 from J, leaving 13 bases between them. The germline V gene encodes CDR1 SGHKS and CDR2 YYEKEE (reference sequence). The CDR3 loop spans 15 amino acids. The CDR3 sequence: CASSSSTTGNTEAFF. CDR3 sequence (DNA): TGTGCCAGCAGCTCCTCTACTACAGGGAACACTGAAGCTTTCTTT.

This clonotype appeared many times. The V and J genes are TRBV28 and TRBJ1-1; D possibly corresponds to TRBD1 (5 bases). V lost 5 bases, J lost 7 bases, and 20 bases lay in between. The CDR3 runs to 15 residues. The germline gives CDR1 MDHEN, CDR2 SYDVKM. This chain's CDR3 is CASSRPSGDVVEAFF. The CDR3 nucleotides read TGTGCCAGCAGTCGACCCTCCGGGGACGTCGTTGAAGCTTTCTTT.

Written as DNA, the CDR3 is TGCGCCAGCAGCTCAAGCGGGTCTAGCACAGATACGCAGTATTTT. Encoded protein: CASSSSGSSTDTQYF. This chain connects TRBV5-1 to TRBJ2-3; tentative D call: TRBD2 (6 bases). V gave up 3 bases and J gave up 0 bases, with 11 bases separating them. Per the germline V gene, CDR1 is SGHRS and CDR2 is YFSETQ. The CDR3 sequence is 15 residues long. The full variable domain, rest sourced from reference TRBV5-1 and TRBJ2-3, is KAGVTQTPRYLIKTRGQQVTLSCSPISGHRSVSWYQQTPGQGLQFLFEYFSETQRNKGNFPGRFSGRQFSNSRSEMNVSTLELGDSALYLCASSSSGSSTDTQYFGPGTRLTVL.

This clonotype was seen more than once but under ten times. V usage is TRBV6-6 and J usage is TRBJ1-1, with 9 bases fitting TRBD1. Germline V CDR1 and CDR2: MNHNY, SVGAGI (reference sequence). V trimming: 8 bases; J trimming: 1 base; junction bases outside the gene matches: 2. The CDR3 has 13 amino acids. The CDR3 nucleotides are TGTGCCAGCCGGGACAGGGCGAACACTGAAGCTTTCTTT. Amino acids: CASRDRANTEAFF.

This clonotype was detected many times. V gene TRBV10-3 combines with J gene TRBJ2-7, with D perhaps TRBD1 (6 bases). The CDR3 is 16 amino acids. Deletions cut 2 bases from V and 1 base from J, with 15 bases between. CDR1 is ENHRY and CDR2 is SYGVKD in the germline V gene. CDR3 sequence reads: CAISEGPGTLSYEQYV. The CDR3 DNA follows: TGTGCCATCAGTGAGGGTCCCGGGACATTGTCCTACGAGCAGTACGTC.

Note on this clonotype: At one boundary the junction diverges from the germline segment, which might be a read error. The chain has TRBV29-1 and TRBJ2-1; 7 nucleotides line up with TRBD1. From germline, CDR1 is SQVTM and CDR2 ANQGSEA. This CDR3 is 14 amino acids long. This chain's CDR3 is CSVGGSGTDKEQFF. The CDR3 DNA sequence: TGCAGCGTTGGGGGCTCCGGGACAGACAAAGAGCAGTTCTTC.

The sample holds a few counts of this clonotype. The rearrangement joins TRBV5-4 to TRBJ2-5; 8 bases fit TRBD2. The CDR3 consists of 14 residues. Germline values: CDR1 SGHNT, CDR2 YYREEE (reference sequence). V lost 4 bases, J lost 3 bases, and 5 bases stayed unmatched. This chain's CDR3 is CASSEPGLEETQYF. Written as DNA, the CDR3 is TGTGCCAGCAGCGAACCGGGACTAGAAGAGACCCAGTACTTC.

This clonotype occurred a few times. The chain carries TRBV20-1 and TRBJ2-7; 10 bases align to TRBD2. This CDR3 comprises 14 residues. The V segment lost 3 bases and the J segment 2 bases; nucleotides outside the gene matches: 4. CDR1 is DFQATT and CDR2 is SNEGSKA in the germline V gene (reference sequence). The CDR3 DNA is TGCAGTGCTAGCCCCGGGACTAGCGCCTACGAGCAGTACTTC. This sequence encodes CSASPGTSAYEQYF.

This clonotype was observed a handful of times. This sequence joins TRBV30 and TRBJ1-3; D is possibly TRBD1 (6 bases). CDR1 is GTSNPN and CDR2 is SVGIG in the germline V gene (reference sequence). This CDR3 is built from 14 residues. V was shortened by 3 bases and J by 1 base, with 10 bases between the two germline ends. The DNA for the CDR3 is TGTGCCTGGAGGGTGACAGGTTCTGGAAACACCATATATTTT. Translating it yields CAWRVTGSGNTIYF. The complete variable domain, with remaining parts taken from reference TRBV30 and TRBJ1-3, reads SQTIHQWPATLVQPVGSPLSLECTVEGTSNPNLYWYRQAAGRGLQLLFYSVGIGQISSEVPQNLSASRPQDRQFILSSKKLLLSDSGFYLCAWRVTGSGNTIYFGEGSWLTVV.

This clonotype was observed at least ten times. The chain links TRBV27 to TRBJ2-7; 7 bases are a match to TRBD1. CDR3 length: 13 residues. Trimming removed 10 bases from V and 1 base from J; junction bases left unmatched: 7. Per the germline V gene, CDR1 is MNHEY and CDR2 is SMNVEV (reference sequence). CDR3 DNA sequence: TGTGCCAACATCCGACAGGGTTCCTACGAGCAGTACGTC. Translated: CANIRQGSYEQYV.

This clonotype was counted a few times. The rearrangement links TRBV7-6 to TRBJ2-3; a possible D gene is TRBD1 (5 bases). V shed 1 base and J shed 4 bases, with 9 bases lying between them. Germline CDR1 is SGHVS and CDR2 is FNYEAQ. This CDR3 region has 14 residues. CDR3 sequence reads: CASSLEVGADTQYF. The DNA for the CDR3 is TGTGCCAGCAGCTTAGAAGTAGGGGCAGATACGCAGTATTTT.

The chain has TRBV28 and TRBJ2-3; tentatively, D is TRBD2 (5 bases). The V gene's germline CDR1 is MDHEN and CDR2 SYDVKM. This CDR3 spans 14 amino acids. The V end was cut by 6 bases, the J end by 11 bases, with 21 bases between. This CDR3 is CASSPGSLAGEQYF. Here the CDR3 DNA reads TGTGCCAGCAGCCCCGGGTCGCTAGCCGGGGAGCAGTATTTT.

This clonotype was counted many times. CDR3 loop: CASSFLDSNQPQHF. DNA for the CDR3: TGTGCCAGCAGCTTTCTGGATAGCAATCAGCCCCAGCATTTT. The chain couples TRBV5-6 to TRBJ1-5; D is unresolved. The CDR3 contains 14 residues. V lost 2 bases, J lost 0 bases, and 6 bases lay in between. In germline, CDR1 is SGHDT, CDR2 YYEEEE.

This clonotype was found many times. The chain links TRBV29-1 to TRBJ1-1; the match to TRBD1 covers 8 bases. V lost 7 bases, J lost 4 bases, and 8 bases stayed unmatched. Per germline, CDR1 SQVTM and CDR2 ANQGSEA. The CDR3 is 13 amino acids. The CDR3 DNA follows: TGCAGCGGAGTGACAGGGGTGAGCACTGAAGCTTTCTTT. It codes for CSGVTGVSTEAFF.